What follows are 30 T cell receptor beta chains derived from one specimen sequenced in a study of T cells in Graves' hyperthyroidism and ophthalmopathy. RNA transcripts gave rise to amplified TCR beta CDR3 regions. A first-round RT-PCR of the TCR CDR3 used the HTBI primer set. TCRdb independently ran MiXCR on the multiplex PCR reads; one entry per CDR3 protein. The table records about 540,000 distinct CDR3 sequences, around 45% of them present only once. Sequences were obtained from peripheral blood or thyroid tissue (not recorded which). These receptors were collected from a woman younger than 35 with Graves' hyperthyroidism.

This clonotype has at least ten counts. This rearrangement joins TRBV20-1 to TRBJ1-3; 7 positions agree with TRBD1. This CDR3 comprises 14 residues. V dropped 3 bases and J dropped 4; count of bases not matched to a gene: 6. Germline lookup yields CDR1 DFQATT and CDR2 SNEGSKA (reference sequence). The CDR3 sequence: CSAREGARGNTIYF. DNA of the CDR3: TGCAGTGCTAGGGAGGGGGCGCGAGGAAACACCATATATTTT.

Remarks on this clonotype: This could be a read error, since a much larger clone is one nucleotide away. The rearrangement joins TRBV7-3 to TRBJ2-7; TRBD2 aligns across 8 bases. The CDR3 spans 18 residues. The germline V gene encodes CDR1 SGHTA and CDR2 FQGTGA. The CDR3 is CASSLDSSGLVGSYEQHF. The CDR3, as DNA: TGTGCCAGCAGCTTAGATAGTTCGGGACTAGTGGGCTCCTACGAGCAGCACTTC.

The chain carries TRBV2 and TRBJ1-2, with D possibly being TRBD1 (5 bases). Trimming took 5 bases from V and 12 from J, leaving 22 bases between them. Germline V gene lookup returns CDR1 SNHLY and CDR2 FYNNEI. This CDR3 has 14 residues. In DNA, the CDR3 is TGTGCCAGCAGTTACTCCCCCGGGACCGCCGGAAACACCTTC. Its translation is CASSYSPGTAGNTF.

Regarding this clonotype: A much larger clone differs from this one at a single base, so this may be a read error. The chain carries TRBV12-3 or TRBV12-4 and TRBJ2-7, with TRBD1 matching over 8 bases. This CDR3 is 13 amino acids long. The chain's CDR3 is CAGSYRGSYEQYF. CDR3 nucleotide sequence: TGTGCCGGCAGCTACAGGGGGTCCTACGAGCAGTACTTC.

This clonotype has more than one count but fewer than ten. The V call is TRBV10-3, the J call TRBJ2-7, with D maybe TRBD1 (6 bases). Germline loops: CDR1 ENHRY, CDR2 SYGVKD. This CDR3 has 14 residues. V lost 6 bases and J 7 bases, leaving 19 bases between the germline ends. The CDR3 loop reads CAIRRDTTYNEQYF. The CDR3 nucleotides are TGTGCCATCAGACGGGACACCACCTACAATGAGCAGTACTTC.

About this clonotype itself: No conserved phenylalanine or tryptophan is present at the end of the CDR3, so a read error is the likely explanation. Because the CDR3's place on the DNA is in doubt, the DNA is left out and the CDR3 is given as listed by TCRdb. The chain has TRBV5-5 and TRBJ1-3; the listed D gene, TRBD1, was not tested against the DNA. Germline V lookup: CDR1 SGHKS, CDR2 YYEKEE (reference sequence). The CDR3 has 13 amino acids, counting both end residues. The CDR3 is CASSQEGTGEANT.

The V and J genes are TRBV28 and TRBJ2-5; D unresolved. The length of the CDR3 is 11 residues. Trimming took 6 bases from V and 6 from J, leaving 8 bases between them. Germline assignment: CDR1 MDHEN and CDR2 SYDVKM. The chain's CDR3 is CASRMRKTQYF. The CDR3 DNA reads as TGTGCCAGCAGGATGAGAAAGACCCAGTACTTC.

This clonotype was seen at least ten times. The junction shows a germline mismatch at one end, possibly a read error. The chain links TRBV7-9 to TRBJ2-7; D possibly corresponds to TRBD2 (6 bases). The CDR3 is 16 amino acids. Germline CDR1 and CDR2: SEHNR and FQNEAQ (reference sequence). CDR3 protein: CASRLGTAGPSYEQYF. CDR3 nucleotide sequence: TGTGCCAGCAGGTTAGGGACCGCGGGACCCTCCTACGAGCAGTACTTC. Based on the CDR3 plus reference TRBV7-9 and TRBJ2-7, the full variable domain is DTGVSQNPRHKITKRGQNVTFRCDPISEHNRLYWYRQTLGQGPEFLTYFQNEAQLEKSRLLSDRFSAERPKGSFSTLEIQRTEQGDSAMYLCASRLGTAGPSYEQYFGPGTRLTVT.

V gene TRBV29-1 combines with J gene TRBJ2-7; 8 bases map to TRBD2. The CDR3 covers 13 residues. The germline V gene has CDR1 SQVTM and CDR2 ANQGSEA. V trimming: 8 bases; J trimming: 3 bases; junction bases outside the gene matches: 9. The CDR3 DNA reads as TGCAGCCTCTGGGACGGGAGGGTCTACGAGCAGTACTTC. Translated, it gives CSLWDGRVYEQYF.

The chain links TRBV5-1 to TRBJ1-1; no clear D gene. The germline gives CDR1 SGHRS, CDR2 YFSETQ. Trimming cost V 4 bases and J 1 base, with 14 bases left between them. This CDR3 spans 15 amino acids. DNA of the CDR3: TGCGCCAGCAGCACCGGCCGAAAGTCGAACACTGAAGCTTTCTTT. Protein sequence: CASSTGRKSNTEAFF.

This clonotype appeared a single time. The final CDR3 position lacks the conserved phenylalanine or tryptophan, pointing to a likely read error. The DNA is left out, because the CDR3 cannot be placed on it with certainty; the CDR3 is given as TCRdb lists it. CDR3 amino acids: CSATGRGTNQPQNL. The chain carries TRBV20-1 and TRBJ1-5; TRBD1, the table's D call, was not compared with the DNA. The CDR3 length is 14 residues, termini included. Germline V gives CDR1 DFQATT, CDR2 SNEGSKA (reference sequence).

V gene TRBV2 combines with J gene TRBJ1-3; D is possibly TRBD1 (5 bases). Trimming left V 8 bases short and J 2 bases short, with 13 bases between. The CDR3 sequence is 14 residues long. Germline-derived CDR1 and CDR2 are SNHLY and FYNNEI. CDR3 coding DNA: TGTGCCAGCCGTACGGGACCTGCTGGAAACACCATATATTTT. Its protein is CASRTGPAGNTIYF.

This clonotype came up many times. The chain links TRBV7-2 to TRBJ2-7; 9 nucleotides match TRBD2. The CDR3 is 15 residues long. With V trimmed by 2 bases and J by 2 bases, 4 bases remained unmatched. Germline loops: CDR1 SGHTA, CDR2 FQGNSA. The CDR3 is CASSLSSGGTYEQYF. CDR3 sequence (DNA): TGTGCCAGCAGCTTAAGTAGCGGGGGTACCTACGAGCAGTACTTC.

Written as DNA, the CDR3 is TGTGCCAGCAGTTACCGGGCAGTCGCAGGGTCTACTAATGAAAAACTGTTTTTT. It is translated as CASSYRAVAGSTNEKLFF. This chain connects TRBV6-6 to TRBJ1-4, with a possible D match to TRBD1 (5 bases). The V gene's germline CDR1 is MNHNY and CDR2 SVGAGI (reference sequence). The CDR3 runs to 18 residues. V was shortened by 2 bases and J by 2 bases, with 18 bases between the two germline ends.

On this clonotype itself: An end of the junction differs from the germline gene, which may be a read error. V and J are TRBV6-2 or TRBV6-3 and TRBJ1-1, with D tentatively TRBD1 (6 bases). Germline assignment: CDR1 MNHEY and CDR2 SVGEGT. The CDR3 extends over 14 amino acids. The CDR3 reads CAGSPGHLNTEAFF. CDR3 in DNA: TGTGCCGGCAGCCCGGGACACCTGAACACTGAAGCTTTCTTT.

V usage is TRBV12-3 or TRBV12-4 and J usage is TRBJ2-6; 9 bases fit TRBD1. V trimming: 1 base; J trimming: 4 bases; junction bases outside the gene matches: 5. The CDR3 runs to 17 residues. The CDR3 loop reads CASSLGTGDTGANVLTF. The CDR3 nucleotides are TGTGCCAGCAGTTTAGGGACAGGGGACACCGGGGCCAACGTCCTGACTTTC.

This chain joins TRBV27 and TRBJ1-2; D possibly corresponds to TRBD1 (5 bases). Germline V gene lookup returns CDR1 MNHEY and CDR2 SMNVEV (reference sequence). V lost 6 bases, J lost 8 bases, and 19 bases lay in between. The CDR3 runs to 14 residues. Here the CDR3 reads CASSRGWGEYGYTF. The CDR3 DNA follows: TGTGCCAGCAGCCGCGGGTGGGGGGAGTACGGCTACACCTTC.

This clonotype has a count of ten or more. V and J are TRBV5-1 and TRBJ2-7; D not resolved. CDR3 size: 13 residues. V was pared by 4 bases and J by 6 bases, with 14 bases between. Germline CDR1 reads SGHRS; CDR2 reads YFSETQ. The CDR3 sequence: CASSPGIVGEQYF. The CDR3 DNA follows: TGCGCCAGCAGCCCCGGAATCGTCGGCGAGCAGTACTTC.

This clonotype was recorded at least ten times. The chain recombines TRBV12-3 or TRBV12-4 with TRBJ2-7, with TRBD1 matching over 7 bases. V shed 6 bases, J shed 6 bases, and the junction held 5 bases outside the gene matches. The CDR3 is 12 residues long. CDR3 nucleotide sequence: TGTGCCAGCAGAAAACAGGGGCTCGAGCAGTACTTC. It translates to CASRKQGLEQYF.

This clonotype was found a few times. The chain recombines TRBV20-1 with TRBJ1-2, with TRBD1 matching 8 bases. Germline values: CDR1 DFQATT, CDR2 SNEGSKA (reference sequence). The CDR3 totals 18 residues. V dropped 4 bases and J dropped 0; count of bases not matched to a gene: 16. CDR3 coding DNA: TGCAGTGCTATGCCTCGGACAGGGAGTCATCTGGCTAACTATGGCTACACCTTC. It specifies CSAMPRTGSHLANYGYTF.

To note about this clonotype: The junction departs from the called germline gene at one end, perhaps through a read error. This sequence joins TRBV25-1 and TRBJ2-5; no reliable D call. CDR3 size: 12 residues. The germline V gene encodes CDR1 MGHDK and CDR2 SYGVNS. The CDR3 here is CASSESPETQYF. The CDR3 region has the DNA TGTGCTAGCAGTGAGAGCCCAGAGACCCAGTACTTC.

The V call is TRBV3-1, the J call TRBJ1-1; 10 bases map to TRBD1. Germline values: CDR1 LGHDT, CDR2 YNNKEL (reference sequence). Germline trimming cut 4 bases from V and 5 bases from J; bases unmatched to any gene: 4. This CDR3 has 14 residues. The CDR3 reads CASSRSGQGTEAFF. CDR3 nucleotide sequence: TGTGCCAGCAGCCGCTCGGGACAGGGGACTGAAGCTTTCTTT.

This clonotype was observed many times. The J gene is TRBJ2-5, the V gene TRBV27; D remains unclear. The CDR3 has 15 residues. V shed 7 bases and J shed 0 bases, with 15 bases lying between them. Germline-derived CDR1 and CDR2 are MNHEY and SMNVEV (reference sequence). CDR3 nucleotide sequence: TGTGCCAGCACCACCGATGGCCAGAACCAAGAGACCCAGTACTTC. Protein sequence: CASTTDGQNQETQYF.

V and J are TRBV25-1 and TRBJ2-7; 9 bases line up with TRBD2. CDR1 and CDR2 (germline): MGHDK, SYGVNS. The V segment lost 9 bases and the J segment 1 base; nucleotides outside the gene matches: 4. The CDR3 has 13 residues. The CDR3 DNA reads as TGTGCCAGAACCCTAGCGGGGTCCTACGAGCAGTACTTC. Translation: CARTLAGSYEQYF.

The CDR3 region is CASSPWFGGSNQPQHF. The CDR3 coding sequence is TGTGCCAGCAGCCCGTGGTTCGGTGGAAGCAATCAGCCCCAGCATTTT. The chain is built from TRBV27 and TRBJ1-5; the D is unclear. Germline V gene sequence: CDR1 MNHEY, CDR2 SMNVEV (reference sequence). The CDR3 sequence is 16 residues long. V was cut by 6 bases and J by 1 base, with 16 bases left in between.

The chain is built from TRBV11-3 and TRBJ2-2; D may be TRBD2 (5 bases). Deletions cut 4 bases from V and 10 bases from J, with 10 bases between. Germline V lookup: CDR1 SGHNT, CDR2 YENEEA. CDR3 length: 12 amino acids. This CDR3 is CASSSSLEELFF. In nucleotides, the CDR3 is TGTGCCAGCAGCTCTAGCCTGGAGGAGCTGTTTTTT.

The chain couples TRBV4-2 to TRBJ2-7, with TRBD1 as a possible D gene (5 bases). This CDR3 contains 15 residues. Germline V gives CDR1 LGHNA, CDR2 YNFKEQ. V was pared by 5 bases and J by 3 bases, with 17 bases between. CDR3 region: CASSSDRHWNYEQYF. CDR3 nucleotide sequence: TGTGCCAGCAGCTCAGACAGACATTGGAACTACGAGCAGTACTTC.

The chain joins TRBV7-3 to TRBJ1-3; 7 nucleotides match TRBD1. The CDR3 sequence is 14 residues long. V dropped 6 bases and J dropped 8; count of bases not matched to a gene: 10. Germline V gene lookup returns CDR1 SGHTA and CDR2 FQGTGA. The CDR3 DNA reads as TGTGCCAGCAGTCCCCGTGGACAGGCGGACACCATATATTTT. This encodes CASSPRGQADTIYF.

J is TRBJ2-5 and V is TRBV5-4, with D possibly being TRBD1 or TRBD2 (6 bases each). The CDR3 length is 17 residues. CDR1 is SGHNT and CDR2 is YYREEE in the germline V gene (reference sequence). Deletions cut 0 bases from V and 2 bases from J, with 17 bases between. CDR3 DNA sequence: TGTGCCAGCAGCTTGGGTCCCGGGGGCTCTTTACAAGAGACCCAGTACTTC. Its translation is CASSLGPGGSLQETQYF.

This rearrangement joins TRBV7-4 to TRBJ1-5; TRBD1 matches at 10 bases. CDR1 and CDR2 from the germline V gene are SGHVT and SQSDAQ. The CDR3 extends over 19 amino acids. V was clipped by 4 bases and J by 6 bases; unmatched bases: 18. DNA for the CDR3: TGTGCCAGCAGCTCACATTCGGGACAGGGGAATCTATACCGTCAGCCCCAGCATTTT. Translated: CASSSHSGQGNLYRQPQHF.